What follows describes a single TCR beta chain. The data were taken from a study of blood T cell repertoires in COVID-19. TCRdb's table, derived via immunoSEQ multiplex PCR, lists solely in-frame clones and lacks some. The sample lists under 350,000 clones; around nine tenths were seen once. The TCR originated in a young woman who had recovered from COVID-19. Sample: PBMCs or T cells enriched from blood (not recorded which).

In DNA, the CDR3 is TGTGCCAGCAGCCCTCGGTGGGATAAGCCATCGGGGACCGGGGAGCTGTTTTTT. This sequence encodes CASSPRWDKPSGTGELFF. The genes are TRBV7-9 and TRBJ2-2, with a tentative D call TRBD2 (5 bases). Germline assignment: CDR1 SEHNR and CDR2 FQNEAQ (reference sequence). The CDR3 covers 18 residues. V lost 5 bases, J lost 5 bases, and 24 bases lay in between.